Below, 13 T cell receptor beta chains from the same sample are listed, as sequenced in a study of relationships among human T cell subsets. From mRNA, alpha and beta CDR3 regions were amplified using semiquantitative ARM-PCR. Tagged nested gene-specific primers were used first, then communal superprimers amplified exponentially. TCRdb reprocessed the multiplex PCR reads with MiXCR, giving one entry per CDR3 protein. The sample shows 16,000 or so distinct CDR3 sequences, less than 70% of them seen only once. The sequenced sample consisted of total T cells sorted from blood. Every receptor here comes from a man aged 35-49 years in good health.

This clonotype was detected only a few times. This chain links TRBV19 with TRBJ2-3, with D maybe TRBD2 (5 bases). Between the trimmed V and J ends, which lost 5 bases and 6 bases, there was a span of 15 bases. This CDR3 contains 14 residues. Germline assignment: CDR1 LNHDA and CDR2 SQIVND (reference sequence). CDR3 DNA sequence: TGTGCCAGTAGTCCGGAGGCAGGTTCGGATACGCAGTATTTT. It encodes CASSPEAGSDTQYF.

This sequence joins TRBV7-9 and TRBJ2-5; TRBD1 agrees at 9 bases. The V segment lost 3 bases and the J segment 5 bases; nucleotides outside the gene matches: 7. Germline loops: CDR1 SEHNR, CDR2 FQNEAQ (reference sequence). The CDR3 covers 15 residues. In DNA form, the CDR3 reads TGTGCCAGCAGCTTGCAGACAGGGGGGCAGGAGACCCAGTACTTC. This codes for CASSLQTGGQETQYF.

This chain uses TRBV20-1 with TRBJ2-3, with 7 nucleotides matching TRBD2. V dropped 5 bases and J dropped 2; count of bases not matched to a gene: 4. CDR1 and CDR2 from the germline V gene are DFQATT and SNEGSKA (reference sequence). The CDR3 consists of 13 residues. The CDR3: CSAGLGLTDTQYF. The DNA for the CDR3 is TGCAGTGCTGGACTAGGCCTCACAGATACGCAGTATTTT.

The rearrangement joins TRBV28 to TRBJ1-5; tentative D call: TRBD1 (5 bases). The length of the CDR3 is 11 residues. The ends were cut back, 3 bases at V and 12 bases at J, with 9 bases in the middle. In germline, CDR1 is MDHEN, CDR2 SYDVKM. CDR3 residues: CASSLGLLQHF. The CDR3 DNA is TGTGCCAGCAGTTTGGGACTGCTCCAGCATTTT.

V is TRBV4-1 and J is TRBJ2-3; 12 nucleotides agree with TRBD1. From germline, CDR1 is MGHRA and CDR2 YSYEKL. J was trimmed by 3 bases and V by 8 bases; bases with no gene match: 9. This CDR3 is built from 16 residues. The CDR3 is CASRGSGQGATDTQYF. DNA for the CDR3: TGCGCCAGCCGGGGGTCGGGACAGGGGGCAACAGATACGCAGTATTTT.

The CDR3 reads CASSLSAGGQTGRKTQYF. The CDR3 nucleotides are TGTGCCAGCAGTTTATCGGCGGGTGGTCAGACAGGGAGGAAGACCCAGTACTTC. This rearrangement joins TRBV27 to TRBJ2-5; the D gene is possibly TRBD1 (7 bases). V lost 0 bases and J lost 6, with 23 bases in between. Germline V lookup: CDR1 MNHEY, CDR2 SMNVEV (reference sequence). The length of the CDR3 is 18 residues.

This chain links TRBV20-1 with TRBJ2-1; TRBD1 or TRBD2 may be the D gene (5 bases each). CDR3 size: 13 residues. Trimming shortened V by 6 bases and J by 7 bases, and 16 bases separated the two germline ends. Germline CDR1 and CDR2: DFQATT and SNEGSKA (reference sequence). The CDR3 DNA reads TGCAGTGCAGGGGACGACAGTTGGAATGAGCAGTTCTTC. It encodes CSAGDDSWNEQFF.

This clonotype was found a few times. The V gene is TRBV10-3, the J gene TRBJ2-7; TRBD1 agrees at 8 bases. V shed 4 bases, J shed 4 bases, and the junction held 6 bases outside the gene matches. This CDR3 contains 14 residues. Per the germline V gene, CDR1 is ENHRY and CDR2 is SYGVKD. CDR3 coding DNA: TGTGCCATCAGTGTAGGGCAGGGGGCGTACGAGCAGTACTTC. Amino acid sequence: CAISVGQGAYEQYF.

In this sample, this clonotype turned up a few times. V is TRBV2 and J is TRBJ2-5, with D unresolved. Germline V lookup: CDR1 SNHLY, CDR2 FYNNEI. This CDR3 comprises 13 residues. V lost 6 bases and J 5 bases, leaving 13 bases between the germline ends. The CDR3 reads CASRESSQETQYF. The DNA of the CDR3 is TGTGCCAGCAGAGAGAGTAGCCAGGAGACCCAGTACTTC.

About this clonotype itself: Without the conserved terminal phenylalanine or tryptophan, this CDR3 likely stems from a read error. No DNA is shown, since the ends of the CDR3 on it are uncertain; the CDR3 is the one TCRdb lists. The CDR3 protein is CASSNGQGQGI. The chain is built from TRBV5-1 and TRBJ2-1; the table's TRBD1 call for D was not verified on the DNA. Germline assignment: CDR1 SGHRS and CDR2 YFSETQ. The length of the CDR3 is 11 amino acids, counting both ends.

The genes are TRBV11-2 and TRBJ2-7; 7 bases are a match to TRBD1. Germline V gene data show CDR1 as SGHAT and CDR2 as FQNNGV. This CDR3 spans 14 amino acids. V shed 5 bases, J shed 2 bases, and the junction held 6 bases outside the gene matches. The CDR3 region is CASSEHRGTYEQYF. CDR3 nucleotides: TGTGCCAGCAGCGAACACAGGGGAACCTACGAGCAGTACTTC. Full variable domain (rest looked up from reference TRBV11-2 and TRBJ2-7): EAGVAQSPRYKIIEKRQSVAFWCNPISGHATLYWYQQILGQGPKLLIQFQNNGVVDDSQLPKDRFSAERLKGVDSTLKIQPAKLEDSAVYLCASSEHRGTYEQYFGPGTRLTVT.

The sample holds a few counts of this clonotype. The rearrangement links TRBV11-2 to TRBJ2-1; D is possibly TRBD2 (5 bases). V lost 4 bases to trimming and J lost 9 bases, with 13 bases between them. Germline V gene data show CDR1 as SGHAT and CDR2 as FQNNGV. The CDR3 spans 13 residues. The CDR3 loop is CASSSPRVLEQFF. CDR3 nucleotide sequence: TGTGCCAGCAGCTCCCCGCGGGTTCTTGAGCAGTTCTTC.

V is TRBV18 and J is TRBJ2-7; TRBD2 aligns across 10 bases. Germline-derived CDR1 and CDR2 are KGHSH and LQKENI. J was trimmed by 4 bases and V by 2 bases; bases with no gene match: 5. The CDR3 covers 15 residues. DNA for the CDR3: TGTGCCAGCTCACCAATTAGCGGGAGGAGTTACGAGCAGTACTTC. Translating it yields CASSPISGRSYEQYF.